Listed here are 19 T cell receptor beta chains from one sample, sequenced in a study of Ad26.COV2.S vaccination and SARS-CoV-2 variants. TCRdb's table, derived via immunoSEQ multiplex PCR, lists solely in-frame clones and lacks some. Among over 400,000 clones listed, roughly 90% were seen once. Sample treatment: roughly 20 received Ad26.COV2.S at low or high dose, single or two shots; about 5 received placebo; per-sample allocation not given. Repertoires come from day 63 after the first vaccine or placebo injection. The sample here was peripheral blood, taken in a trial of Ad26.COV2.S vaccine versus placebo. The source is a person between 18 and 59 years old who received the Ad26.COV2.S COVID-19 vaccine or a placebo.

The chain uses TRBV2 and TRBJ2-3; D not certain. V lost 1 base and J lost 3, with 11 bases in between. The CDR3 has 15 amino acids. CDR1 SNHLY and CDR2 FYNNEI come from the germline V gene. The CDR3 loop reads CASSEDAQTTDTQYF. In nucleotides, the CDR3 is TGTGCCAGCAGTGAAGATGCCCAAACGACAGATACGCAGTATTTT.

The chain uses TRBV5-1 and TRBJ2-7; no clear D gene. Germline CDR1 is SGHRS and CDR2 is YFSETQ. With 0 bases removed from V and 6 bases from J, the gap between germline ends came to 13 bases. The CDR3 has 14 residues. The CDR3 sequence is CASSLVLTTGEQYF. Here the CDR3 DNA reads TGCGCCAGCAGCTTGGTCTTGACAACTGGCGAGCAGTACTTC.

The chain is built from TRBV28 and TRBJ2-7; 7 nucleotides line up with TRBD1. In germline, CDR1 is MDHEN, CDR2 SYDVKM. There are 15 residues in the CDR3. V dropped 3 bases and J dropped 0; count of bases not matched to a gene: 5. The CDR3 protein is CASSFGQEVSYEQYF. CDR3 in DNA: TGTGCCAGCAGTTTTGGACAGGAAGTCTCCTACGAGCAGTACTTC.

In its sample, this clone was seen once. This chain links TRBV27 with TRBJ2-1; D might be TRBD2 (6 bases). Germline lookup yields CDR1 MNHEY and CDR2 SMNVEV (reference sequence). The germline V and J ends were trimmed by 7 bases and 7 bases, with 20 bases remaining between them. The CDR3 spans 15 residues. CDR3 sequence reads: CASTRSEGLGNEQFF. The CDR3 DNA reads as TGTGCCAGCACCCGAAGCGAGGGACTCGGGAATGAGCAGTTCTTC.

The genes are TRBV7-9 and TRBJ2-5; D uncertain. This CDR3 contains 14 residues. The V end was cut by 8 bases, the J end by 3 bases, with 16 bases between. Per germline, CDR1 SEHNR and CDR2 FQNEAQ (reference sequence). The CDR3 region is CASAPRIEEETQYF. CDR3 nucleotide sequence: TGTGCCAGCGCACCTAGGATAGAGGAAGAGACCCAGTACTTC.

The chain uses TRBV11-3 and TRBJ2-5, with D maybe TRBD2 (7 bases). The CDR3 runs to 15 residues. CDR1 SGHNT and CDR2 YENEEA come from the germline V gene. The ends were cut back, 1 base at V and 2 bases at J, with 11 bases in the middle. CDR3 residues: CASSLVAGAQETQYF. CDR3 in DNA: TGTGCCAGCAGCTTAGTGGCGGGGGCTCAAGAGACCCAGTACTTC.

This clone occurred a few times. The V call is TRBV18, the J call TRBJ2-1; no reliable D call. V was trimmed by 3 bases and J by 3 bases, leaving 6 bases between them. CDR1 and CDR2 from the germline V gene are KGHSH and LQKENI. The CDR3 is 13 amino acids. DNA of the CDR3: TGTGCCAGCTCACCCGCTATCTACAATGAGCAGTTCTTC. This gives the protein CASSPAIYNEQFF.

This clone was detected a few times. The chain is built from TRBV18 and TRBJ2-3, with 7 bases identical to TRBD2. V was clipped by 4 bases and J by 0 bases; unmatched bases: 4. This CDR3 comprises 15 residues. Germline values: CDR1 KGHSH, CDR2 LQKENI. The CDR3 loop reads CASSRLAASTDTQYF. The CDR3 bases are TGTGCCAGCTCACGCCTAGCGGCTAGCACAGATACGCAGTATTTT. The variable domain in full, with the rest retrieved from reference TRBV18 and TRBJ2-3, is NAGVMQNPRHLVRRRGQEARLRCSPMKGHSHVYWYRQLPEEGLKFMVYLQKENIIDESGMPKERFSAEFPKEGPSILRIQQVVRGDSAAYFCASSRLAASTDTQYFGPGTRLTVL.

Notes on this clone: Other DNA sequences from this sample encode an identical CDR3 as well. CDR3 nucleotides: TGTGCCAGCAGCGTAGGGGGTACTGGGGCCAACGTCCTGACTTTC. Amino acid sequence: CASSVGGTGANVLTF. The chain links TRBV9 to TRBJ2-6; D not resolved. The CDR3 runs to 15 residues. Germline CDR1 SGDLS, CDR2 YYNGEE. With 0 bases removed from V and 2 bases from J, the gap between germline ends came to 6 bases.

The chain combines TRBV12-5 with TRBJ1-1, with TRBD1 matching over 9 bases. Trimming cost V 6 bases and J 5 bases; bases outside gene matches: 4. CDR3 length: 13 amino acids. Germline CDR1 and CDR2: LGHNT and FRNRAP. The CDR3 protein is CASGLTGGTEAFF. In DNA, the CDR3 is TGTGCTAGTGGCCTGACAGGGGGAACTGAAGCTTTCTTT.

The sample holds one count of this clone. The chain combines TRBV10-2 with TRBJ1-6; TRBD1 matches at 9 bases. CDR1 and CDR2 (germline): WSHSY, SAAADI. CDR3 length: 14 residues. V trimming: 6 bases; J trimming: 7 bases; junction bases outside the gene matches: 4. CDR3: CASRGQGNNSPLHF. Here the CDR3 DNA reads TGCGCCAGCAGGGGACAGGGAAACAATTCACCCCTCCACTTT.

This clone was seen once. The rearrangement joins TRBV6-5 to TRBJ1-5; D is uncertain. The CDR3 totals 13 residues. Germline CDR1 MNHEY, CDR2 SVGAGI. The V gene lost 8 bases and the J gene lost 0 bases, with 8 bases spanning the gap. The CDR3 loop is CASETYSNQPQHF. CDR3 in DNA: TGTGCCAGCGAGACATATAGCAATCAGCCCCAGCATTTT.

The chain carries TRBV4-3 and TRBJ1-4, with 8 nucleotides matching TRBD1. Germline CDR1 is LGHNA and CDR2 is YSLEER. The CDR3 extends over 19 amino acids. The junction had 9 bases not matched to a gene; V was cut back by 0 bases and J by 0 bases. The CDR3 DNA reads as TGCGCCAGCAGCCAAGAAATTCAGGGGGCGCTTGCAACTAATGAAAAACTGTTTTTT. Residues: CASSQEIQGALATNEKLFF.

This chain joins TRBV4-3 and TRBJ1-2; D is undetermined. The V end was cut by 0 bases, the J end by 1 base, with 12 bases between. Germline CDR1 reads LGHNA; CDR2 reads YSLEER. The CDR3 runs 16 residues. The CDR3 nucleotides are TGCGCCAGCAGCCAAGATCACGGGGTATTTAACTATGGCTACACCTTC. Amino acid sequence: CASSQDHGVFNYGYTF.

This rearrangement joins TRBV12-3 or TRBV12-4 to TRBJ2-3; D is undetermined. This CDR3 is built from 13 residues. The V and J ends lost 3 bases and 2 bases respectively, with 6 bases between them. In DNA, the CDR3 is TGTGCCAGCAGTTTGCAGTACACAGATACGCAGTATTTT. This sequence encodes CASSLQYTDTQYF.

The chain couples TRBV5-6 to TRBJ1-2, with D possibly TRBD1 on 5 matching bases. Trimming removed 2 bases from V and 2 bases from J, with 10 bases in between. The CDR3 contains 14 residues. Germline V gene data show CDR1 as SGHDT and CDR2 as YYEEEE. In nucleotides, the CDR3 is TGTGCCAGCAGCTTCGGAAACAGGAACTATGGCTACACCTTC. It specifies CASSFGNRNYGYTF.

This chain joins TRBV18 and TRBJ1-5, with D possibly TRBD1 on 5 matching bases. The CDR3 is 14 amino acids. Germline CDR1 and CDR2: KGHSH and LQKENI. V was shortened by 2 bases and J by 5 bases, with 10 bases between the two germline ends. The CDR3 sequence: CASSPTGPDQPQHF. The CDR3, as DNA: TGTGCCAGCTCACCAACAGGCCCCGATCAGCCCCAGCATTTT.

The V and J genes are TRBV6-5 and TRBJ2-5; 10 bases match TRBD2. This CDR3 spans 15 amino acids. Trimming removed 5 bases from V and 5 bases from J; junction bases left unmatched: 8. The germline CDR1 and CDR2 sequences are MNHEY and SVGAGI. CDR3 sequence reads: CASSRSGGAGETQYF. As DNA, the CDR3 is TGTGCCAGCAGTCGCAGCGGGGGGGCCGGGGAGACCCAGTACTTC.

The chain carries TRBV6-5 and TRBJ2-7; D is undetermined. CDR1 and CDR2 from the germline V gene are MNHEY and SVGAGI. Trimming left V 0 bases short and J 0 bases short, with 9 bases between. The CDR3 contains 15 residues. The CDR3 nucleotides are TGTGCCAGCAGTTACTCGGTAGGAAGCTCCTACGAGCAGTACTTC. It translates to CASSYSVGSSYEQYF.